Each of the 18 T cell receptor beta chains below was sequenced from the same sample in a study of OX40 agonist ivuxolimab in advanced cancers. Libraries were prepared by immunoSEQ multiplex PCR; TCRdb keeps only in-frame clonotypes and omits some of them. The repertoire holds about 22,000 clones, approximately 80% seen once, with around 35% in the top ten. The material was CD4+ or CD8+ T cells sorted from blood, obtained in a trial of the OX40 agonist ivuxolimab. These receptors all come from an adult with an advanced solid tumor such as melanoma, head and neck, liver or kidney cancer.

The V gene is TRBV18, the J gene TRBJ1-5; D is ambiguous. The CDR3 length is 16 residues. Trimming removed 6 bases from V and 0 bases from J, with 15 bases in between. Germline-derived CDR1 and CDR2 are KGHSH and LQKENI. CDR3 sequence reads: CASSLSALHSNQPQHF. In DNA, the CDR3 is TGTGCCAGCTCCCTTTCGGCTCTCCATAGCAATCAGCCCCAGCATTTT.

The J gene is TRBJ2-2, the V gene TRBV11-2; 8 bases align to TRBD1. There are 18 residues in the CDR3. The trim removed 1 base at V and 6 bases at J, leaving 13 bases unmatched. The germline CDR1 and CDR2 sequences are SGHAT and FQNNGV. The DNA for the CDR3 is TGTGCCAGCAGCTTAGTTAGTTCCAGGGGGCGGCGGTCCGGGGAGCTGTTTTTT. It encodes CASSLVSSRGRRSGELFF.

As to this clone: Other DNA sequences in the sample encode the same CDR3. This chain joins TRBV9 and TRBJ2-2; D possibly corresponds to TRBD2 (6 bases). Germline V gene lookup returns CDR1 SGDLS and CDR2 YYNGEE. The CDR3 covers 15 residues. The ends were cut back, 0 bases at V and 1 base at J, with 7 bases in the middle. CDR3 nucleotide sequence: TGTGCCAGCAGCGTAGACGGGGGGAACACCGGGGAGCTGTTTTTT. The encoded protein is CASSVDGGNTGELFF.

The chain combines TRBV5-5 with TRBJ2-6; D is uncertain. V shed 1 base and J shed 0 bases, with 11 bases lying between them. CDR3 length: 17 amino acids. Germline CDR1 reads SGHKS; CDR2 reads YYEKEE (reference sequence). CDR3 sequence: CASSLIGSGSGANVLTF. CDR3 sequence (DNA): TGTGCCAGCAGCTTGATTGGGTCAGGCTCTGGGGCCAACGTCCTGACTTTC.

The chain carries TRBV9 and TRBJ2-1; D is possibly TRBD2 (7 bases). V lost 0 bases and J lost 5, with 12 bases in between. Germline V gives CDR1 SGDLS, CDR2 YYNGEE. This CDR3 has 15 residues. In DNA form, the CDR3 reads TGTGCCAGCAGCGTAGAAGGGGGGAGGGACAATGAGCAGTTCTTC. Translated, it gives CASSVEGGRDNEQFF. Using reference TRBV9 and TRBJ2-1 for the parts outside the CDR3, the full variable domain is DSGVTQTPKHLITATGQRVTLRCSPRSGDLSVYWYQQSLDQGLQFLIQYYNGEERAKGNILERFSAQQFPDLHSELNLSSLELGDSALYFCASSVEGGRDNEQFFGPGTRLTVL.

The chain links TRBV7-2 to TRBJ2-3; a weak D match, TRBD1 (5 bases). Trimming left V 0 bases short and J 4 bases short, with 14 bases between. The CDR3 spans 16 residues. CDR1 SGHTA and CDR2 FQGNSA come from the germline V gene. The CDR3 DNA is TGTGCCAGCAGCTTAGCCGGGTGGGGCATAGCAGATACGCAGTATTTT. Residues: CASSLAGWGIADTQYF.

This chain connects TRBV27 to TRBJ1-5, with a tentative D call TRBD1 (5 bases). The CDR3 spans 16 residues. From germline, CDR1 is MNHEY and CDR2 SMNVEV (reference sequence). The V end lost 0 bases, the J end lost 7 bases, and 16 bases lay between the germline ends. CDR3 loop: CASSLSRGEGKQPQHF. CDR3 nucleotide sequence: TGTGCCAGCAGTTTATCGAGGGGCGAGGGAAAACAGCCCCAGCATTTT.

The chain links TRBV5-6 to TRBJ2-2, with 11 bases lining up with TRBD2. With 0 bases clipped from V and 6 bases from J, the junction kept 7 bases outside the gene matches. This CDR3 region has 17 residues. Germline V gene lookup returns CDR1 SGHDT and CDR2 YYEEEE. The CDR3 is CASSLVPVAGGPGELFF. The CDR3 nucleotides are TGTGCCAGCAGCTTGGTCCCGGTAGCGGGAGGGCCCGGGGAGCTGTTTTTT. The full variable domain, in which reference TRBV5-6 and TRBJ2-2 provide the parts outside the CDR3, is DAGVTQSPTHLIKTRGQQVTLRCSPKSGHDTVSWYQQALGQGPQFIFQYYEEEERQRGNFPDRFSGHQFPNYSSELNVNALLLGDSALYLCASSLVPVAGGPGELFFGEGSRLTVL.

The rearrangement joins TRBV10-2 to TRBJ1-2; maybe TRBD1 (5 bases). Germline V CDR1 and CDR2: WSHSY, SAAADI. This CDR3 has 13 amino acids. The V end was cut by 6 bases, the J end by 4 bases, with 12 bases between. The CDR3 spells CASSGGSGYGYTF. CDR3 sequence (DNA): TGCGCCAGCAGCGGGGGTAGTGGCTATGGCTACACCTTC.

To note about this clone: Mismatch with germline at one junction end may stem from a read error. This chain joins TRBV7-7 and TRBJ2-5; D is perhaps TRBD1 (5 bases). Germline V CDR1 and CDR2: SSHAT, FNYEAQ (reference sequence). CDR3 size: 13 residues. The CDR3 sequence: CASSLGQGKTQYF. In DNA form, the CDR3 reads TGTGCTAGCAGCTTAGGGCAGGGAAAGACCCAGTACTTC.

This sequence joins TRBV25-1 and TRBJ1-1; 9 positions agree with TRBD1. The junction had 10 bases not matched to a gene; V was cut back by 7 bases and J by 4 bases. The germline CDR1 and CDR2 sequences are MGHDK and SYGVNS. This CDR3 is built from 15 residues. The CDR3 loop is CASTRDREWGTEAFF. CDR3 sequence (DNA): TGTGCCAGCACCCGGGACAGGGAATGGGGCACTGAAGCTTTCTTT.

The DNA of the CDR3 is TGTGCCAGCAGTTTCGTCGAGGGCACCGGGGAGCTGTTTTTT. The encoded protein is CASSFVEGTGELFF. This chain connects TRBV27 to TRBJ2-2, with D possibly TRBD2 on 5 matching bases. The CDR3 runs 14 residues. Deletions cut 3 bases from V and 4 bases from J, with 9 bases between. Germline-derived CDR1 and CDR2 are MNHEY and SMNVEV (reference sequence).

The rearrangement links TRBV23-1 to TRBJ2-1, with TRBD1 matching 7 bases. TRBV23-1 is known as an ORF, though its function is uncertain. CDR3 length: 20 amino acids. Trimming at V came to 0 bases and at J to 7 bases, leaving 21 bases not matched to a gene. CDR3 residues: CASSQSNSLDRPRGENEQFF. The CDR3 nucleotides are TGCGCCAGCAGTCAATCCAATTCGCTGGACAGGCCCAGAGGGGAGAATGAGCAGTTCTTC.

The chain joins TRBV7-6 to TRBJ2-7; perhaps D is TRBD1 or TRBD2 (5 bases each). Germline V gives CDR1 SGHVS, CDR2 FNYEAQ. Trimming cost V 4 bases and J 6 bases, with 13 bases left between them. The length of the CDR3 is 13 residues. The chain's CDR3 is CASSSGTASEQYF. In DNA, the CDR3 is TGTGCCAGCAGCTCTGGGACGGCCTCCGAGCAGTACTTC.

This clone was counted between two and nine times. The J gene is TRBJ2-7, the V gene TRBV5-1; 7 positions match TRBD1. The J segment lost 0 bases and the V segment lost 6 bases, leaving 3 bases of the junction unmatched. The CDR3 runs to 13 residues. Germline loops: CDR1 SGHRS, CDR2 YFSETQ. This CDR3 reads CASTGQVSYEQYF. The CDR3 DNA sequence: TGCGCCAGCACCGGACAGGTCTCCTACGAGCAGTACTTC.

CDR3 in amino acids: CASSLWAGNQPQHF. CDR3 sequence (DNA): TGCGCCAGCAGCTTGTGGGCGGGTAATCAGCCCCAGCATTTT. The rearrangement uses TRBV5-1 and TRBJ1-5, with D hard to call. Between the trimmed V and J ends, which lost 1 base and 4 bases, there was a span of 9 bases. The CDR3 covers 14 residues. Per the germline V gene, CDR1 is SGHRS and CDR2 is YFSETQ.

The chain uses TRBV5-1 and TRBJ2-1, with D perhaps being TRBD1 or TRBD2 (6 bases each). Trimming pared 4 bases from V and 8 bases from J, leaving 10 bases between. Germline CDR1 reads SGHRS; CDR2 reads YFSETQ. The CDR3 length is 12 residues. The CDR3 nucleotides read TGCGCCAGCAGCGCAAGGGGGGATGAGCAGTTCTTC. It is translated as CASSARGDEQFF.

The rearrangement uses TRBV5-4 and TRBJ1-6; possibly TRBD1 for D (5 bases). Germline V gene sequence: CDR1 SGHNT, CDR2 YYREEE (reference sequence). V was shortened by 1 base and J by 0 bases, with 8 bases between the two germline ends. The CDR3 length is 16 residues. CDR3 sequence (DNA): TGTGCCAGCAGCTTGTACAGGAGCTCCTATAATTCACCCCTCCACTTT. This translates into CASSLYRSSYNSPLHF. Complete variable domain (other parts from reference TRBV5-4 and TRBJ1-6): ETGVTQSPTHLIKTRGQQVTLRCSSQSGHNTVSWYQQALGQGPQFIFQYYREEENGRGNFPPRFSGLQFPNYSSELNVNALELDDSALYLCASSLYRSSYNSPLHFGNGTRLTVT.